Each of the 29 T cell receptor beta chains below was sequenced from the same sample in a study of T cell repertoires in cytomegalovirus infection. What these receptors recognize is not known. TCRdb reprocessed the reads with MiXCR, giving one entry per CDR3 protein. The table lists 600,000 to 700,000 distinct CDR3 sequences, about 33% of them singletons. The sample consisted of cultured PBMCs, taken from culture after CMV antigen stimulation. Source of these receptors: a human donor in good health (CMV status not recorded). Some clones in this sample may be carry-over from other donors' samples.

The chain is built from TRBV11-2 and TRBJ2-2, with 10 bases fitting TRBD2. CDR1 is SGHAT and CDR2 is FQNNGV in the germline V gene. Unmatched junction bases numbered 12, after V lost 1 base and J lost 7 bases. The CDR3 is 18 amino acids. The CDR3 coding sequence is TGTGCCAGCAGCTTAGGTTTTAGAGCGGGAGGGAGTCACGGGGAGCTGTTTTTT. It is translated as CASSLGFRAGGSHGELFF.

The DNA for the CDR3 is TGTGCCAGCGGAGCGCAGGGTCGGTACACTGAAGCTTTCTTT. Its translation: CASGAQGRYTEAFF. The chain recombines TRBV27 with TRBJ1-1; weak D call: TRBD1 (5 bases). The CDR3 is 14 amino acids. V was trimmed by 8 bases and J by 3 bases, leaving 16 bases between them. CDR1 and CDR2 (germline): MNHEY, SMNVEV (reference sequence).

The V gene is TRBV20-1, the J gene TRBJ1-5; D ambiguous. The CDR3 is made up of 16 amino acids. The V gene lost 0 bases and the J gene lost 7 bases, with 19 bases spanning the gap. The germline V gene encodes CDR1 DFQATT and CDR2 SNEGSKA (reference sequence). The DNA of the CDR3 is TGCAGTGCTAGAGATCCTCTAATACCACAAGGACAGCCCCAGCATTTT. This gives the protein CSARDPLIPQGQPQHF.

The V call is TRBV29-1, the J call TRBJ2-1, with a tentative D call TRBD2 (6 bases). The ends were cut back, 7 bases at V and 4 bases at J, with 14 bases in the middle. The CDR3 contains 13 residues. The V gene's germline CDR1 is SQVTM and CDR2 ANQGSEA. The CDR3 sequence: CSAQTGDYNEQFF. CDR3 nucleotides: TGCAGCGCCCAAACGGGGGATTACAATGAGCAGTTCTTC.

In its sample, this clonotype was seen many times. The V and J genes are TRBV7-2 and TRBJ2-1; D is unclear. The germline V gene encodes CDR1 SGHTA and CDR2 FQGNSA. V was shortened by 2 bases and J by 9 bases, with 2 bases between the two germline ends. The CDR3 is made up of 10 amino acids. The CDR3 nucleotides are TGTGCCAGCAGCTTAACTGAGCAGTTCTTC. Translated: CASSLTEQFF.

The rearrangement links TRBV4-3 to TRBJ1-1; tentatively, D is TRBD1 (5 bases). Trimming pared 0 bases from V and 11 bases from J, leaving 22 bases between. The germline V gene has CDR1 LGHNA and CDR2 YSLEER. This CDR3 comprises 16 residues. CDR3: CASSQDFGTSSLFAFF. The CDR3 coding sequence is TGCGCCAGCAGCCAAGATTTCGGGACCTCCTCGTTGTTCGCTTTCTTT.

The chain uses TRBV6-1 and TRBJ2-7, with D unclear. The germline gives CDR1 MNHNS, CDR2 SASEGT. V was trimmed by 5 bases and J by 6 bases, leaving 20 bases between them. This CDR3 comprises 15 residues. The CDR3 DNA is TGTGCCAGCAGTTACCGCGCATACGGACGGACCGAGCAGTACTTC. It specifies CASSYRAYGRTEQYF.

This clonotype was counted ten times or more. This chain uses TRBV7-6 with TRBJ2-7; D not certain. V lost 4 bases to trimming and J lost 1 base, with 11 bases between them. Germline CDR1 and CDR2: SGHVS and FNYEAQ. CDR3 length: 14 amino acids. For the CDR3, the DNA is TGTGCCAGCAGCTCCCTATCTAGTTCCTACGAGCAGTACTTC. This codes for CASSSLSSSYEQYF.

A note on this clonotype: At one boundary the junction diverges from the germline segment, which might be a read error. This chain links TRBV10-3 with TRBJ2-3; tentative D call: TRBD1 (6 bases). Germline V lookup: CDR1 ENHRY, CDR2 SYGVKD. The CDR3 is 13 residues long. This chain's CDR3 is CAIRESGADTQYF. Here the CDR3 DNA reads TGTGCCATCAGAGAGTCAGGGGCAGATACGCAGTATTTT.

Only a few counts were recorded for this clonotype. The CDR3 sequence: CASSSIAKNIQYF. As DNA, the CDR3 is TGTGCCAGCAGCTCTATAGCCAAAAACATTCAGTACTTC. The chain combines TRBV7-6 with TRBJ2-4; D is uncertain. V was shortened by 4 bases and J by 0 bases, with 4 bases between the two germline ends. The CDR3 contains 13 residues. Germline CDR1 and CDR2: SGHVS and FNYEAQ.

The rearrangement joins TRBV5-1 to TRBJ2-5; 11 nucleotides align to TRBD2. Germline CDR1 SGHRS, CDR2 YFSETQ. This CDR3 contains 17 residues. V dropped 0 bases and J dropped 1; count of bases not matched to a gene: 5. The CDR3 DNA reads TGCGCCAGCAGCTTGGAAGGGACTAGCGGTGCCCAAGAGACCCAGTACTTC. Protein product: CASSLEGTSGAQETQYF.

The chain recombines TRBV12-3 or TRBV12-4 with TRBJ2-1; 9 nucleotides match TRBD2. The V and J ends lost 2 bases and 0 bases, in that order; junction bases with no gene match: 5. This CDR3 has 17 amino acids. As DNA, the CDR3 is TGTGCCAGCAGTTTATCGGCGGGAGGGAGCTCCTACAATGAGCAGTTCTTC. Its protein product is CASSLSAGGSSYNEQFF.

This rearrangement joins TRBV10-3 to TRBJ2-6, with 9 positions matching TRBD1. Germline loops: CDR1 ENHRY, CDR2 SYGVKD. The V gene end was trimmed by 6 bases and the J gene end by 9 bases; junction bases not matched to a gene: 9. The CDR3 contains 15 residues. CDR3 sequence: CAIRDHRGLINVLTF. The DNA for the CDR3 is TGTGCCATCAGGGATCACAGGGGGCTGATCAACGTCCTGACTTTC.

This clonotype was recorded a few times. In DNA form, the CDR3 reads TGTGCCATCGAGGGGTCAGCTAATGAAAAACTGTTTTTT. Its translation: CAIEGSANEKLFF. The V and J genes are TRBV6-1 and TRBJ1-4; the D gene is possibly TRBD1 (5 bases). The germline V gene encodes CDR1 MNHNS and CDR2 SASEGT. The CDR3 runs 13 residues. The germline V and J ends were trimmed by 10 bases and 3 bases, with 12 bases remaining between them.

This clonotype has ten or more counts. The chain joins TRBV7-2 to TRBJ2-4; TRBD1 agrees at 9 bases. The CDR3 runs to 16 residues. With 5 bases clipped from V and 5 bases from J, the junction kept 10 bases outside the gene matches. Germline V gives CDR1 SGHTA, CDR2 FQGNSA. CDR3 amino acids: CASSPWDRAHENIQYF. In DNA, the CDR3 is TGTGCCAGCAGCCCCTGGGACAGGGCCCATGAAAACATTCAGTACTTC.

This clonotype was seen at least ten times. The chain employs TRBV7-2 and TRBJ2-5; 8 bases align to TRBD1. The CDR3 spans 16 residues. The germline V gene encodes CDR1 SGHTA and CDR2 FQGNSA. Trimming removed 5 bases from V and 5 bases from J; junction bases left unmatched: 13. The CDR3 DNA sequence: TGTGCCAGCAGCCTCGGACAGGGCCCACCACGGGAGACCCAGTACTTC. It is translated as CASSLGQGPPRETQYF.

The rearrangement joins TRBV4-3 to TRBJ2-3; the match to TRBD1 covers 11 bases. Germline CDR1 is LGHNA and CDR2 is YSLEER. CDR3 size: 17 residues. V shed 3 bases, J shed 11 bases, and the junction held 16 bases outside the gene matches. This CDR3 is CASSHKRTGGPFSEQYF. DNA for the CDR3: TGCGCCAGCAGCCACAAAAGGACAGGGGGCCCCTTTAGCGAGCAGTATTTT.

This clonotype was found a few times. The chain has TRBV7-2 and TRBJ2-5; either TRBD1 or TRBD2 may supply D (5 bases each). The CDR3 runs 13 residues. Germline CDR1 and CDR2: SGHTA and FQGNSA. V dropped 3 bases and J dropped 10 bases, with 15 bases sitting between them. CDR3 sequence reads: CASSFDQLGDQYF. Here the CDR3 DNA reads TGTGCCAGCAGCTTCGATCAACTAGGGGACCAGTACTTC.

This clonotype was counted a few times. J is TRBJ2-5 and V is TRBV20-1; 14 positions agree with TRBD2. The CDR3 contains 22 residues. V dropped 0 bases and J dropped 3; count of bases not matched to a gene: 21. Germline V gene data show CDR1 as DFQATT and CDR2 as SNEGSKA (reference sequence). CDR3 bases: TGCAGTGCTAGAGATGCCCCAACGACTAGCGGGAGGGCTAATGCCTTCGAAGAGACCCAGTACTTC. Translating gives CSARDAPTTSGRANAFEETQYF.

V usage is TRBV2 and J usage is TRBJ1-2; no definite D call. The germline V gene encodes CDR1 SNHLY and CDR2 FYNNEI. V dropped 6 bases and J dropped 3 bases, with 11 bases sitting between them. CDR3 length: 13 residues. CDR3 sequence (DNA): TGTGCCAGCAGGACGACACCCGACTATGGCTACACCTTC. It is translated as CASRTTPDYGYTF.

V gene TRBV20-1 combines with J gene TRBJ2-1, with D tentatively TRBD1 or TRBD2 (7 bases each). The CDR3 length is 18 residues. Trimming shortened V by 1 base and J by 0 bases, and 19 bases separated the two germline ends. CDR1 and CDR2 from the germline V gene are DFQATT and SNEGSKA (reference sequence). CDR3 in DNA: TGCAGTGCTAGAGCCGCGCCCAGGGGGGGCTTCTCCTACAATGAGCAGTTCTTC. The encoded protein is CSARAAPRGGFSYNEQFF.

The chain combines TRBV7-2 with TRBJ2-5, with TRBD2 matching 10 bases. V lost 0 bases and J lost 5; bases outside the gene matches: 6. In germline, CDR1 is SGHTA, CDR2 FQGNSA. This CDR3 region has 16 residues. The CDR3 is CASSLASGRAGETQYF. DNA of the CDR3: TGTGCCAGCAGCTTAGCCAGCGGGAGGGCCGGGGAGACCCAGTACTTC.

In its sample, this clonotype was seen a few times. The J gene is TRBJ2-1, the V gene TRBV7-8, with 7 bases lining up with TRBD1. The V gene end was trimmed by 2 bases and the J gene end by 15 bases; junction bases not matched to a gene: 10. CDR3 size: 13 residues. Germline CDR1 SGHVS, CDR2 FQNEAQ. The CDR3 coding sequence is TGTGCCAGCAGCTTACAGGGGGACAGCCTTCCGTTCTTC. This translates into CASSLQGDSLPFF.

Concerning this clonotype itself: One base away lies a much larger clone, so this may be a sequencing read error. V gene TRBV6-5 combines with J gene TRBJ2-1; D call uncertain. Germline V gene data show CDR1 as MNHEY and CDR2 as SVGAGI. Between the trimmed V and J ends, which lost 2 bases and 12 bases, there was a span of 14 bases. CDR3 length equals 13 residues. The CDR3 spells CASSYPGGSGQFF. In DNA form, the CDR3 reads TGTGCCAGCAGTTACCCCGGTGGCAGTGGGCAGTTCTTC.

This clonotype was recorded a few times. This chain connects TRBV6-1 to TRBJ2-1; a possible D gene is TRBD2 (6 bases). CDR1 and CDR2 (germline): MNHNS, SASEGT. Trimming removed 0 bases from V and 8 bases from J, with 17 bases in between. The CDR3 contains 16 residues. The CDR3 DNA sequence: TGTGCCAGCAGTGAAGCGCTGAGTGTCGGGACTGATGAGCAGTTCTTC. Translating it yields CASSEALSVGTDEQFF.

This clonotype was observed a few times. The J gene is TRBJ2-3, the V gene TRBV7-2, with 8 bases fitting TRBD2. CDR3 length equals 14 residues. Germline V gene sequence: CDR1 SGHTA, CDR2 FQGNSA. The trim removed 11 bases at V and 5 bases at J, leaving 12 bases unmatched. The CDR3 reads CALSGDGGGDTQYF. As DNA, the CDR3 is TGTGCCCTATCTGGGGACGGGGGGGGAGATACGCAGTATTTT.

This clonotype was recorded a few times. The chain carries TRBV7-4 and TRBJ2-1, with 7 bases identical to TRBD2. The CDR3 has 15 residues. The germline CDR1 and CDR2 sequences are SGHVT and SQSDAQ. Germline trimming cut 5 bases from V and 3 bases from J; bases unmatched to any gene: 7. The CDR3 bases are TGTGCCAGCAGCCCAAGCGGGATAGACTACAATGAGCAGTTCTTC. It is translated as CASSPSGIDYNEQFF.

The chain is built from TRBV6-2 or TRBV6-3 and TRBJ2-7; tentatively, D is TRBD2 (5 bases). Germline V gene sequence: CDR1 MNHEY, CDR2 SVGEGT. This CDR3 contains 15 residues. V lost 7 bases, J lost 0 bases, and 16 bases lay in between. CDR3 sequence reads: CASNLPGTSSYEQYF. Written as DNA, the CDR3 is TGTGCCAGCAACCTACCGGGAACCTCCTCCTACGAGCAGTACTTC.

In this sample, this clonotype turned up a few times. The chain uses TRBV4-2 and TRBJ2-1; no firm D call. The CDR3 spans 14 residues. Germline values: CDR1 LGHNA, CDR2 YNFKEQ. Trimming removed 1 base from V and 5 bases from J, with 9 bases in between. The CDR3 protein is CASSQVGWDNEQFF. CDR3 sequence (DNA): TGTGCCAGCAGCCAAGTTGGTTGGGACAATGAGCAGTTCTTC.